The clone carrying this TCR beta chain was recorded many times. No antigen is known for it. Amplification yielded TCR beta CDR3 regions, with RNA transcripts as the source. The HTBI primer set served for first-round RT-PCR of the TCR CDR3. TCRdb ran MiXCR on the multiplex PCR reads and lists one entry per CDR3 protein. This sample has fewer than 900,000 distinct CDR3 sequences, with around 17% found just once. This entry belongs to a study of T cells in Graves' hyperthyroidism and ophthalmopathy. Whole-study results and caveats: The model anticipated ophthalmopathy a median about six months pre-onset.

This CDR3 is 13 amino acids long. The V gene lost 3 bases and the J gene lost 3 bases, with 12 bases spanning the gap. Per germline, CDR1 GTSNPN and CDR2 SVGIG (reference sequence). No progression to ophthalmopathy during 18 months of follow-up defined stable disease. Newly diagnosed hyperthyroidism patients aged 18 to 65 years had disease lasting under 2 months. The chain carries TRBV30 and TRBJ2-7; no clear D. The sequenced sample was blood. The TCR sequence derives from a man aged 18 to 30 with Graves' hyperthyroidism. CDR3 nucleotides: TGTGCCTGGAGAGGGTTGGGCGTCTACGAGCAGTACTTC. Translation gives CAWRGLGVYEQYF.